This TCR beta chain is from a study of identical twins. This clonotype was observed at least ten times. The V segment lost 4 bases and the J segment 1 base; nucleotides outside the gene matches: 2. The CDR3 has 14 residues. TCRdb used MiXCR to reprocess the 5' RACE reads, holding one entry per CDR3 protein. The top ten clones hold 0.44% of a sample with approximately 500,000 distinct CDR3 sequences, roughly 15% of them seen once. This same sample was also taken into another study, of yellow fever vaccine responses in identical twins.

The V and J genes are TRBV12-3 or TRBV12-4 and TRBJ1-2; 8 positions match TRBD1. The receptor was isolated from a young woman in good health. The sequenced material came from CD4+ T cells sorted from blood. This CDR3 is CASSSDRGNYGYTF. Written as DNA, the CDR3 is TGTGCCAGCAGTTCCGACAGGGGTAACTATGGCTACACCTTC.